The 26 T cell receptor beta chains presented below share a single source sample, sequenced in a study of Tregs in tolerant kidney transplant recipients. TCRdb keeps only in-frame clones here, not all; method: immunoSEQ multiplex PCR. The listing records fewer than 35,000 clones. The specimen comprised CD8+ T cells from blood, sampled before the transplant. The receptors were gathered from a human donor who received a combined kidney and bone marrow transplant.

For this clone: With the read ending 3 residues before the CDR3 end, the germline J gene is used to fill in that end. The chain has TRBV18 and TRBJ1-1, with D possibly TRBD1 on 5 matching bases. CDR3 size: 16 residues. V lost 4 bases, J lost 1 base, and 16 bases lay in between. From germline, CDR1 is KGHSH and CDR2 LQKENI. CDR3: CASSLEGTGTNTEAFF. The CDR3 DNA, read in part, is TGTGCCAGCTCACTGGAGGGCACAGGTACGAACACTGAA.

Partial CDR3 DNA: TGTGCCTGGAGCTTCAGCGTCCACAATGAG. It specifies CAWSFSVHNE. The complete CDR3 sequence is CAWSFSVHNEQFF. The V gene is TRBV30, the J gene TRBJ2-1; D is unresolved. With the read ending 3 residues before the CDR3 end, the germline J gene is used to fill in that end. CDR1 is GTSNPN and CDR2 is SVGIG in the germline V gene (reference sequence). V lost 3 bases and J 5 bases, leaving 11 bases between the germline ends. This CDR3 spans 13 amino acids.

Concerning this clone: The observed sequence ends 3 residues before the CDR3 terminus, with the missing tail filled in from the germline J gene. This sequence joins TRBV30 and TRBJ2-7; possibly TRBD1 for D (5 bases). V lost 3 bases and J 2 bases, leaving 14 bases between the germline ends. This CDR3 is 14 amino acids long. In germline, CDR1 is GTSNPN, CDR2 SVGIG (reference sequence). This CDR3 reads CAWRLKGLTYEQYF. The CDR3 bases that were read are TGTGCCTGGAGACTGAAGGGGTTGACCTACGAG.

On this clone itself: The read comes to an end 3 residues before the CDR3 does, leaving the germline J gene to fill in the end. This chain connects TRBV7-9 to TRBJ1-1, with TRBD1 matching over 8 bases. Germline-derived CDR1 and CDR2 are SEHNR and FQNEAQ (reference sequence). V was pared by 3 bases and J by 1 base, with 4 bases of the junction left unmatched. The CDR3 has 15 residues. The CDR3 loop reads CASSFNRGENTEAFF. Partial CDR3 DNA: TGTGCCAGCAGCTTCAACAGGGGGGAGAACACTGAA. Full variable domain (rest looked up from reference TRBV7-9 and TRBJ1-1): DTGVSQNPRHKITKRGQNVTFRCDPISEHNRLYWYRQTLGQGPEFLTYFQNEAQLEKSRLLSDRFSAERPKGSFSTLEIQRTEQGDSAMYLCASSFNRGENTEAFFGQGTRLTVV.

In the case of this clone: The read is 3 residues too short to cover the CDR3 end, so that end is filled in from the germline J gene. The chain is built from TRBV19 and TRBJ2-7; D is ambiguous. V lost 1 base, J lost 1 base, and 11 bases lay in between. The CDR3 runs to 15 residues. Germline CDR1 and CDR2: LNHDA and SQIVND (reference sequence). The CDR3 protein is CASSIGSGQSYEQYF. Incomplete CDR3 DNA: TGTGCCAGTAGTATAGGGTCTGGGCAGTCCTACGAG.

For this clone: The read terminates 3 residues before the CDR3 end, so the remaining end is supplied by the germline J gene. The rearrangement joins TRBV2 to TRBJ1-1; D not resolved. CDR3 size: 10 residues. In germline, CDR1 is SNHLY, CDR2 FYNNEI. The CDR3: CASSVLEAFF. The DNA read from the CDR3 is TGTGCCAGCAGTGTGCTAGAG. The whole variable domain, filled in from reference TRBV2 and TRBJ1-1, reads EPEVTQTPSHQVTQMGQEVILRCVPISNHLYFYWYRQILGQKVEFLVSFYNNEISEKSEIFDDQFSVERPDGSNFTLKIRSTKLEDSAMYFCASSVLEAFFGQGTRLTVV.

On this clone itself: Read sequence stops 3 residues before the CDR3 end, and the germline J gene provides the missing end. J is TRBJ2-1 and V is TRBV7-2; the D is unclear. The CDR3 runs to 14 residues. Germline CDR1 reads SGHTA; CDR2 reads FQGNSA. V was trimmed by 3 bases and J by 1 base, leaving 7 bases between them. The CDR3 reads CASSFRESYNEQFF. The DNA read from the CDR3 is TGTGCCAGCAGCTTTAGAGAATCCTACAATGAG.

Comments on this clone: The read ends 3 residues before the CDR3 terminus; that terminus is restored from the germline J gene. The chain employs TRBV7-9 and TRBJ2-2; TRBD1 matches at 10 bases. Germline V gene data show CDR1 as SEHNR and CDR2 as FQNEAQ (reference sequence). The CDR3 sequence is 15 residues long. The J segment lost 4 bases and the V segment lost 5 bases, leaving 4 bases of the junction unmatched. CDR3 region: CASSPTGGRTGELFF. The sequenced part of the CDR3 DNA is TGTGCCAGCAGCCCGACAGGGGGCCGCACCGGGGAG.

A word on this clone: The CDR3 is cut off 3 residues early in the read; its end comes from the germline J gene. The gene calls are TRBV2 and TRBJ1-2; 7 bases match TRBD1. The germline V gene encodes CDR1 SNHLY and CDR2 FYNNEI. The CDR3 is 15 amino acids. The junction had 10 bases not matched to a gene; V was cut back by 6 bases and J by 3 bases. The CDR3 bases that were read are TGTGCCAGCAGGCCCAAAGAGGGGGCTCACTATGGC. This sequence encodes CASRPKEGAHYG. The whole CDR3 sequence is CASRPKEGAHYGYTF.

CDR3 region: CSVETGPYEQYF. The CDR3 bases that were read are TGCAGCGTTGAGACAGGTCCTTACGAG. The chain couples TRBV29-1 to TRBJ2-7, with D maybe TRBD1 (6 bases). The CDR3 end is not reached by the read, which stops 3 residues before it; the germline J gene fills it in. CDR1 and CDR2 from the germline V gene are SQVTM and ANQGSEA. V was clipped by 3 bases and J by 4 bases, with 10 bases between them. The CDR3 sequence is 12 residues long.

Turning to this clone: The read halts 3 residues ahead of the CDR3 end, with the missing end drawn from the germline J gene. V and J are TRBV7-9 and TRBJ1-1; tentative D call: TRBD1 (5 bases). V lost 2 bases to trimming and J lost 7 bases, with 17 bases between them. In germline, CDR1 is SEHNR, CDR2 FQNEAQ (reference sequence). This CDR3 contains 15 residues. Partial CDR3 DNA: TGTGCCAGCAGCTTAAAGGGGACTACTTTCGATGAA. Its protein is CASSLKGTTFDE. The entire CDR3 protein reads CASSLKGTTFDEAFF.

Comment on this clone: Sequencing ends 3 residues short of the CDR3 end; the germline J gene provides the rest. The chain combines TRBV29-1 with TRBJ2-7; D is perhaps TRBD1 (5 bases). The CDR3 has 12 residues. Trimming took off 3 bases at V and 3 bases at J, with 9 bases between the two ends. Looked up from germline, CDR1 is SQVTM and CDR2 is ANQGSEA. CDR3 sequence: CSVDGQGYEQYF. The CDR3 DNA, read in part, is TGCAGCGTTGACGGGCAGGGCTACGAG.

A note on this clone: The read terminates 3 residues before the CDR3 end, so the remaining end is supplied by the germline J gene. The chain combines TRBV20-1 with TRBJ2-7, with 7 positions matching TRBD1. CDR1 is DFQATT and CDR2 is SNEGSKA in the germline V gene (reference sequence). V lost 3 bases, J lost 3 bases, and 5 bases stayed unmatched. The CDR3 sequence is 13 residues long. The part of the CDR3 DNA that was read is TGCAGTGCTAGGGGGACAGCTGACTACGAG. Its translation: CSARGTADYE. The full-length CDR3 reads as CSARGTADYEQYF.

Regarding this clone: The CDR3 end lies 3 residues beyond the end of the read and is filled in from the germline J gene. The rearrangement uses TRBV30 and TRBJ2-2, with 10 bases fitting TRBD1. V dropped 1 base and J dropped 2; count of bases not matched to a gene: 7. Germline V gene lookup returns CDR1 GTSNPN and CDR2 SVGIG (reference sequence). The CDR3 spans 17 residues. CDR3 bases read: TGTGCCTGGAGTGCCTCGGACAGGGGGATAAACACCGGGGAG. Its protein is CAWSASDRGINTGE. The whole CDR3 protein is CAWSASDRGINTGELFF.

Concerning this clone itself: Coverage ceases 3 residues before the CDR3 finishes, and the germline J gene fills in the end. This chain connects TRBV30 to TRBJ2-5, with D perhaps TRBD1 (6 bases). Deletions cut 1 base from V and 0 bases from J, with 12 bases between. The CDR3 spans 15 residues. Germline loops: CDR1 GTSNPN, CDR2 SVGIG (reference sequence). The covered CDR3 bases are TGTGCCTGGAGTGAACTAGACAGGTACCAAGAGACC. Amino acid sequence: CAWSELDRYQET. The CDR3 in its entirety is CAWSELDRYQETQYF. The full variable domain, with the rest looked up from reference TRBV30 and TRBJ2-5, is SQTIHQWPATLVQPVGSPLSLECTVEGTSNPNLYWYRQAAGRGLQLLFYSVGIGQISSEVPQNLSASRPQDRQFILSSKKLLLSDSGFYLCAWSELDRYQETQYFGPGTRLLVL.

On this clone itself: The read ends 3 residues before the CDR3 terminus; that terminus is restored from the germline J gene. V is TRBV19 and J is TRBJ1-1; D is ambiguous. Looked up from germline, CDR1 is LNHDA and CDR2 is SQIVND (reference sequence). The CDR3 contains 12 residues. With 9 bases removed from V and 1 base from J, the gap between germline ends came to 9 bases. The part of the CDR3 DNA that was read is TGTGCCAGCCTAGCAGAGAACACTGAA. It encodes CASLAENTE. In full, the CDR3 reads CASLAENTEAFF.

A word on this clone: Read coverage stops 3 residues before the CDR3 terminus; the germline J gene supplies the remainder. The V gene is TRBV7-6, the J gene TRBJ2-1, with 7 nucleotides matching TRBD1. The CDR3 is 14 residues long. The V gene end was trimmed by 5 bases and the J gene end by 3 bases; junction bases not matched to a gene: 4. Germline V gene data show CDR1 as SGHVS and CDR2 as FNYEAQ. This chain's CDR3 is CASSPRDSYNEQFF. Incomplete CDR3 DNA: TGTGCCAGCAGCCCAAGGGACAGCTACAATGAG. Supplemented by reference TRBV7-6 and TRBJ2-1, the full variable domain reads GAGVSQSPRYKVTKRGQDVALRCDPISGHVSLYWYRQALGQGPEFLTYFNYEAQQDKSGLPNDRFSAERPEGSISTLTIQRTEQRDSAMYRCASSPRDSYNEQFFGPGTRLTVL.

CDR3: CASSLEGFGTEAFF. Incomplete CDR3 DNA: TGCGCCAGCAGCTTGGAAGGGTTCGGCACTGAA. The rearrangement links TRBV5-1 to TRBJ1-1; D is undetermined. The CDR3 end falls 3 residues outside the read, so it is completed with the germline J gene. This CDR3 comprises 14 residues. Germline V gene sequence: CDR1 SGHRS, CDR2 YFSETQ. Trimming left V 0 bases short and J 4 bases short, with 10 bases between.

As to this clone: The CDR3 extends 3 residues past the end of the read, so its final part is completed from the germline J gene. The chain combines TRBV7-7 with TRBJ1-1, with 7 bases that match TRBD1. Germline V gene data show CDR1 as SSHAT and CDR2 as FNYEAQ (reference sequence). The CDR3 is made up of 15 amino acids. After removal of 3 bases from V and 2 bases from J, the junction contained 6 bases not matched to a gene. CDR3 DNA, as far as it was read: TGTGCCAGCAGCTTGAGTCGGACAGGAAACACTGAA. Protein sequence: CASSLSRTGNTE. Given in full, the CDR3 is CASSLSRTGNTEAFF.

A remark on this clone: The read comes to an end 3 residues before the CDR3 does, leaving the germline J gene to fill in the end. The chain employs TRBV19 and TRBJ1-1; D perhaps matches TRBD1 (5 bases). Germline lookup yields CDR1 LNHDA and CDR2 SQIVND (reference sequence). This CDR3 is built from 15 residues. V lost 5 bases to trimming and J lost 4 bases, with 17 bases between them. The chain's CDR3 is CASSSNVGERTEAFF. The covered CDR3 bases are TGTGCCAGTAGTTCCAACGTAGGGGAGCGCACTGAA.

For this clone: The sequence runs out 3 residues before the end of the CDR3; the remainder is reconstructed from the germline J gene. The rearrangement uses TRBV11-2 and TRBJ2-7, with TRBD2 matching over 12 bases. There are 15 residues in the CDR3. CDR1 SGHAT and CDR2 FQNNGV come from the germline V gene. V was pared by 3 bases and J by 3 bases, with 3 bases of the junction left unmatched. CDR3 sequence: CASSFGLAGSYEQYF. Partial CDR3 DNA: TGTGCCAGCAGCTTCGGACTAGCGGGGAGCTACGAG. The variable domain in full, completed from reference TRBV11-2 and TRBJ2-7, reads EAGVAQSPRYKIIEKRQSVAFWCNPISGHATLYWYQQILGQGPKLLIQFQNNGVVDDSQLPKDRFSAERLKGVDSTLKIQPAKLEDSAVYLCASSFGLAGSYEQYFGPGTRLTVT.

With regard to this clone: With the read ending 3 residues before the CDR3 end, the germline J gene is used to fill in that end. The rearrangement joins TRBV5-1 to TRBJ2-5; TRBD1 matches at 9 bases. This CDR3 spans 15 amino acids. Germline trimming cut 4 bases from V and 2 bases from J; bases unmatched to any gene: 6. Germline V gene sequence: CDR1 SGHRS, CDR2 YFSETQ. This CDR3 reads CASSPEGQGQETQYF. The covered CDR3 bases are TGCGCCAGCAGCCCGGAGGGACAGGGACAAGAGACC.

Comments on this clone: The CDR3 extends 3 residues past the end of the read, so its final part is completed from the germline J gene. The V gene is TRBV2, the J gene TRBJ2-7, with no clear D. Germline V gene sequence: CDR1 SNHLY, CDR2 FYNNEI. V lost 1 base and J 4 bases, leaving 5 bases between the germline ends. The CDR3 runs to 12 residues. The covered CDR3 bases are TGTGCCAGCAGTGAAGTTCCGTACGAG. Its protein is CASSEVPYE. The full CDR3 reads CASSEVPYEQYF.

On this clone itself: The read ends 3 residues early relative to the CDR3; the germline J gene fills the gap. This chain links TRBV19 with TRBJ1-5; D is unresolved. V shed 4 bases and J shed 0 bases, with 7 bases lying between them. The germline CDR1 and CDR2 sequences are LNHDA and SQIVND (reference sequence). This CDR3 contains 14 residues. CDR3 sequence reads: CASSTVPSNQPQHF. CDR3 DNA, as far as it was read: TGTGCCAGTAGTACGGTCCCTAGCAATCAGCCC.

On this clone: The read halts 3 residues ahead of the CDR3 end, with the missing end drawn from the germline J gene. This chain uses TRBV19 with TRBJ2-2, with 11 bases aligning to TRBD2. V shed 6 bases and J 6 bases; nucleotides not matched to a gene: 12. The CDR3 is 17 amino acids. Germline V lookup: CDR1 LNHDA, CDR2 SQIVND (reference sequence). CDR3 DNA (partial): TGTGCCAGTAGCCTCGTCTGGGCTAGCGGGGGGCCCGGGGAG. It specifies CASSLVWASGGPGE. The CDR3 in full is CASSLVWASGGPGELFF.

As concerns this clone: The read terminates 3 residues before the CDR3 end, so the remaining end is supplied by the germline J gene. The chain employs TRBV6-2 or TRBV6-3 and TRBJ1-1; 8 bases are a match to TRBD1. After removal of 0 bases from V and 2 bases from J, the junction contained 5 bases not matched to a gene. CDR1 and CDR2 (germline): MNHEY, SVGEGT. The CDR3 runs to 16 residues. Incomplete CDR3 DNA: TGTGCCAGCAGTTACTCGTTTACAGGGGGAAACACTGAA. Encoded protein: CASSYSFTGGNTE. In full, the CDR3 is CASSYSFTGGNTEAFF.